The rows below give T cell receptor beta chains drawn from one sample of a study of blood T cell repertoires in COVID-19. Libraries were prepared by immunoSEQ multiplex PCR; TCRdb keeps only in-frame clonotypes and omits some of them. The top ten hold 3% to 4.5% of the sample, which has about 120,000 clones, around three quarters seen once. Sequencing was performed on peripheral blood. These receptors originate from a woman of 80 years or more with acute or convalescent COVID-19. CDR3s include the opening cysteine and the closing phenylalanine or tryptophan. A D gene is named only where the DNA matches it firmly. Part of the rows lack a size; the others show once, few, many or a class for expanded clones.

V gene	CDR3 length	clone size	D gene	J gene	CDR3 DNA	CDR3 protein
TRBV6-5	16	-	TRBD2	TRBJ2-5	TGTGCCAGCAGTTACGGCGGGGGGCGGAGGAAAGAGACCCAGTACTTC	CASSYGGGRRKETQYF
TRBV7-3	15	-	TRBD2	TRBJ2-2	TGTGCCAGCAGCCAAAGGACGGCGGGGGCCGGGGAGCTGTTTTTT	CASSQRTAGAGELFF
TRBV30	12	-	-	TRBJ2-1	TGTGCCTGGAGGGGACTGTACAATGAGCAGTTCTTC	CAWRGLYNEQFF
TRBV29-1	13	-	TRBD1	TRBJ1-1	TGCAGCGTTGGGACAGGTGGGAACACTGAAGCTTTCTTT	CSVGTGGNTEAFF
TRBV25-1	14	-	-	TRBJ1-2	TGTGCCAGCAGTGACCGGGGGGCGACCTATGGCTACACCTTC	CASSDRGATYGYTF
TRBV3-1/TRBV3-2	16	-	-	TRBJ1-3	TGTGCCAGCAGCCAAGACCCCCCAGTATCTGGAAACACCATATATTTT	CASSQDPPVSGNTIYF
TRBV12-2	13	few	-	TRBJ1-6	TGTGCAAGTCGCTTGACAGGAAATTCACCCCTCCACTTT	CASRLTGNSPLHF
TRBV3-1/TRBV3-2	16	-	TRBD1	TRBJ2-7	TGTGCCAGCAGCCATTCGGGGGGACAGGGGTTGTACGAGCAGTACTTC	CASSHSGGQGLYEQYF
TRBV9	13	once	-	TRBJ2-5	TGTGCCAGCAGCGTAGCGGGGGAGGAGACCCAGTACTTC	CASSVAGEETQYF
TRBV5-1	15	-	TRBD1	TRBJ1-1	TGCGCCAGCAGCTTCGGGACAGTTAGGAACACTGAAGCTTTCTTT	CASSFGTVRNTEAFF
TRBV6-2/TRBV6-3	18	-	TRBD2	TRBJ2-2	TGTGCCAGCAGTTCTGAGCGGGAGAGGGGCTCTGACACCGGGGAGCTGTTTTTT	CASSSERERGSDTGELFF
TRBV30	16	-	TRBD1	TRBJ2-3	TGTGCCTGGAGTCCGCGGACAGGGGGACGCACAGATACGCAGTATTTT	CAWSPRTGGRTDTQYF
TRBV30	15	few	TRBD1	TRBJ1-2	TGTGCCTGGACTCCACTCACCGGGACAGGGTATGGCTACACCTTC	CAWTPLTGTGYGYTF
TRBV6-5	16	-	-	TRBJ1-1	TGTGCCAGCAGTTACTTGCTTGGGGGGGTTCTTATTCAAGCTTTCTTT	CASSYLLGGVLIQAFF
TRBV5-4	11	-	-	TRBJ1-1	TGTGCCAGCAGCTCGAGCGTTGAAGCTTTCTTT	CASSSSVEAFF
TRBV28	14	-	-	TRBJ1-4	TGTGCCAGCACTGAACAGGGTGCGTCTGAAAAACTGTTTTTT	CASTEQGASEKLFF
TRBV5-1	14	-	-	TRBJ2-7	TGCGCCAGCAGCCCCCGGACTGGGACCTACGAGCAGTACTTC	CASSPRTGTYEQYF
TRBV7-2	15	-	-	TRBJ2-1	TGTGCCAGCAGCTTAGGACAGGCCTTAAGTCGTGAGCAGTTCTTC	CASSLGQALSREQFF
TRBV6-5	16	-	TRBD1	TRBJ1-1	TGTGCCAGCAGTTCTGGGGGGACAGGGGGCGTGGTGGGAGCTTTCTTT	CASSSGGTGGVVGAFF
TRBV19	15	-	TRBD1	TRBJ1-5	TGTGCCACCTCCGGGACAGGGGGTAGGGGGCAGCCCCAGCATTTT	CATSGTGGRGQPQHF
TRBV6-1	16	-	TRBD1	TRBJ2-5	TGTGCCAGCAGTGAAACCGGACAGGGGGCGAGGGAGACCCAGTACTTC	CASSETGQGARETQYF
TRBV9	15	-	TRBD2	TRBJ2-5	TGTGCCAGCAGCGCTAGCGGGAGCCGGAGAGAGACCCAGTACTTC	CASSASGSRRETQYF
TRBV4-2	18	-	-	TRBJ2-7	TGTGCCAGCAGCCAAGATGGGGTTGGGCGGGGAAGCTCCTACGAGCAGTACTTC	CASSQDGVGRGSSYEQYF
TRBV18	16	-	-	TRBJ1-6	TGTGCCAGCTCACCAGCAGAAGCGGCCTATAATTCACCCCTCCACTTT	CASSPAEAAYNSPLHF
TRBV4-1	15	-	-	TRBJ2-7	TGCGCCAGCAGTCCGGTCGGGGACTTGTCCTACGAGCAGTACTTC	CASSPVGDLSYEQYF
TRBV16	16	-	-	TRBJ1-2	TGTGCCAGCAGCCAAATAAACGCATCGGCTAACTATGGCTACACCTTC	CASSQINASANYGYTF
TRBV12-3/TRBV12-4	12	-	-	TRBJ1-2	TGTGCCAGCAGTGCCGGAGGAGGCGGCTACACCTTC	CASSAGGGGYTF
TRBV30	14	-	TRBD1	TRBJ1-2	TGTGCCTGGAGTGCGGCAGGGGGGCTGAGCGGCTACACCTTC	CAWSAAGGLSGYTF
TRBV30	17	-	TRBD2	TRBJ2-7	TGTGCCTGGAGTGTGGGACTAGCACGATCCTTGGGCTACGAGCAGTACTTC	CAWSVGLARSLGYEQYF
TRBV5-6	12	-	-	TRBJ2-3	TGTGCCAGCAGCCGGTGGACAGATACGCAGTATTTT	CASSRWTDTQYF
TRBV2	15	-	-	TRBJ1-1	TGTGCCAGCACCGCAGGGAACCCATGGAACACTGAAGCTTTCTTT	CASTAGNPWNTEAFF
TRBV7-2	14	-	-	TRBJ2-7	TGTGCCAGCAGCCTGCCGTCCAGGGGGGCAGAGCAGTACTTC	CASSLPSRGAEQYF
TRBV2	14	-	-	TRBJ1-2	TGTGCCAGCAACCTATTCGAGGGGGTCTATGGCTACACCTTC	CASNLFEGVYGYTF
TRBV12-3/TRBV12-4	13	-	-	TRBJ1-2	TGTGCCAGCAGTTTAGCGGCGGGGGGTGGCTACACCTTC	CASSLAAGGGYTF
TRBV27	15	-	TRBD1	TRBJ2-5	TGTGCCAGCACCCCTGGCGGACAGGGACAAGAGACCCAGTACTTC	CASTPGGQGQETQYF
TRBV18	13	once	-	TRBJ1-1	TGTGCCAGCTCACGGGTGGGGAGGACTGAAGCTTTCTTT	CASSRVGRTEAFF
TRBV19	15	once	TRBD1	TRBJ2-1	TGTGCCAGTAGTATTGGGACAGCGATAGACAATGAGCAGTTCTTC	CASSIGTAIDNEQFF
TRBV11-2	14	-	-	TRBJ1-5	TGTGCCAGCAGCTTAGAGGGCCACAATCAGCCCCAGCATTTT	CASSLEGHNQPQHF
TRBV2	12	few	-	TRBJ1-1	TGTGCCAGCAGCATTATCCAGGGTAAAGCTTTCTTT	CASSIIQGKAFF
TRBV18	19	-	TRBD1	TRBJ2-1	TGTGCCAGCTCACCGGGAACTCTGCGACAGGGGAACTCCATCAATGAGCAGTTCTTC	CASSPGTLRQGNSINEQFF
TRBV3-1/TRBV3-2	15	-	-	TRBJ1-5	TGTGCCAGCAGTCGATCTGGAGGTGGCAATCAGCCCCAGCATTTT	CASSRSGGGNQPQHF
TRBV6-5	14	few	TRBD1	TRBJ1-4	TGTGCCAGCAGTTACAACAGGGGTAATGAAAAACTGTTTTTT	CASSYNRGNEKLFF
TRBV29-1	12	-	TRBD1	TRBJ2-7	TGCAGCGTCGAGGGACAGTTTGCCGAGCAGTACTTC	CSVEGQFAEQYF
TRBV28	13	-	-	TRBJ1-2	TGTGCCAGCAGTTTGGCTCAGGTGGAAGGCTACACCTTC	CASSLAQVEGYTF
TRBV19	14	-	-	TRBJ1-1	TGTGCCAGTCACCCGAGCCGGGGGGACACTGAAGCTTTCTTT	CASHPSRGDTEAFF
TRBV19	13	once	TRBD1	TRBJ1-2	TGTGCCAGTAGATACCGGGACAGAGATGGCTACACCTTC	CASRYRDRDGYTF
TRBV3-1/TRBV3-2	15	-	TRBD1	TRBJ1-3	TGTGCCAGCAGACTTGGGACAGGGCCGGGAAACACCATATATTTT	CASRLGTGPGNTIYF
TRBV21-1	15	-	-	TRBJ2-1	TGTGCCAGCAGCAAAGAGGGTAGCGGGGACAATGAGCAGTTCTTC	CASSKEGSGDNEQFF
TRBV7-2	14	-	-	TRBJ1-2	TGTGCCAGCAGCCCCCTGACAAATAACTATGGCTACACCTTC	CASSPLTNNYGYTF
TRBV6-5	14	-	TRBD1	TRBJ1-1	TGTGCCAGCAGTCCGACAGGGCTCTTTGGTGAAGCTTTCTTT	CASSPTGLFGEAFF